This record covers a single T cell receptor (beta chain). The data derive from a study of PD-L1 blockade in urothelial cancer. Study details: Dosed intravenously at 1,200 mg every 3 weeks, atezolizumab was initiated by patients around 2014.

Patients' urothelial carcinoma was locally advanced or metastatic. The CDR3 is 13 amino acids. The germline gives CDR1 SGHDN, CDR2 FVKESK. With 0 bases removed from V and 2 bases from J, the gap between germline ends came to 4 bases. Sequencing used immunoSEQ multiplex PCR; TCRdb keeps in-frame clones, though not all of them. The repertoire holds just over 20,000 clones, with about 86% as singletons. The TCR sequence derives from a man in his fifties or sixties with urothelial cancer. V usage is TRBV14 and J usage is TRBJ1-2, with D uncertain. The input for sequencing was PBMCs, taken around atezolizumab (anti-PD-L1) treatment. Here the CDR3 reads CASSQDRNYGYTF. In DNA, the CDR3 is TGTGCCAGCAGCCAAGACAGGAACTATGGCTACACCTTC.